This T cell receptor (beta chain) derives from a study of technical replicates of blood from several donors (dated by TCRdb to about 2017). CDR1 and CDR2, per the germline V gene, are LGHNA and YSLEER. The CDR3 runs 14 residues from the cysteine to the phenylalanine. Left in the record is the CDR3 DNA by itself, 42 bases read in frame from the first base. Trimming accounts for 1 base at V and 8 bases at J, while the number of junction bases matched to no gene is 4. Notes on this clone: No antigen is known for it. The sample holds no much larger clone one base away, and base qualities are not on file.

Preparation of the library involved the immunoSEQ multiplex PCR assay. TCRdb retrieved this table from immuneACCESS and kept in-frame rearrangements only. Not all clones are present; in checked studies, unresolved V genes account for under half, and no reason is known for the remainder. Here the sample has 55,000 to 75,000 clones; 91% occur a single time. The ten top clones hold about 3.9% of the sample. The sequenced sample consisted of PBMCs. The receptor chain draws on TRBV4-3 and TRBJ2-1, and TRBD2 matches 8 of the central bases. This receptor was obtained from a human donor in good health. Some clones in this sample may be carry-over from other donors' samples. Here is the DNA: TGCGCCAGCAGCCAAGCGGGAGGGGGAGATGAGCAGTTCTTC. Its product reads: CASSQAGGGDEQFF.